One and the same sample provided the 7 T cell receptor beta chains below, sequenced in a study of PD-L1 blockade in urothelial cancer. Time point noted: pretreatment peripheral blood. Data came from immunoSEQ multiplex PCR; TCRdb stores just in-frame clones and leaves some out. Of approximately 52,000 clones in the sample, about three quarters were seen once. The sequences come from PBMCs, collected around atezolizumab (anti-PD-L1) treatment. Receptor source: a man in his 70s with urothelial cancer.

This rearrangement joins TRBV9 to TRBJ2-1, with 11 nucleotides matching TRBD2. V gave up 4 bases and J gave up 5 bases; unmatched junction bases: 11. Germline CDR1 and CDR2: SGDLS and YYNGEE. This CDR3 is built from 17 residues. Here the CDR3 reads CASSPWVAGGRNNEQFF. The CDR3 DNA sequence: TGTGCCAGCAGCCCCTGGGTAGCGGGAGGGAGGAACAATGAGCAGTTCTTC.

This clone has just a few counts. The CDR3 nucleotides read TGTGCCAGTAGTGTCGGGACAGCCGTTGAGACCGGGGAGCTGTTTTTT. The encoded protein is CASSVGTAVETGELFF. This sequence joins TRBV19 and TRBJ2-2, with TRBD1 matching over 7 bases. The CDR3 totals 16 residues. The germline gives CDR1 LNHDA, CDR2 SQIVND (reference sequence). Trimming at V came to 5 bases and at J to 5 bases, leaving 11 bases not matched to a gene.

The chain couples TRBV2 to TRBJ2-5; 12 nucleotides line up with TRBD2. The V and J ends lost 3 bases and 2 bases, in that order; junction bases with no gene match: 10. This CDR3 contains 18 residues. CDR1 and CDR2 (germline): SNHLY, FYNNEI. CDR3 nucleotides: TGTGCCAGCAGTGACGGGCTAGCGGGAGGGCCGGGGCAAGAGACCCAGTACTTC. Amino acid sequence: CASSDGLAGGPGQETQYF.

The chain links TRBV27 to TRBJ2-2; D remains unclear. Germline CDR1 MNHEY, CDR2 SMNVEV (reference sequence). Trimming cost V 4 bases and J 3 bases, with 3 bases left between them. The CDR3 extends over 12 amino acids. The CDR3 DNA follows: TGTGCCAGCAGTTCATACACCGGGGAGCTGTTTTTT. Translated, it gives CASSSYTGELFF.

In this sample, this clone turned up a few times. An end of the junction differs from the germline gene, which may be a read error. V usage is TRBV4-1 and J usage is TRBJ2-7, with 9 positions matching TRBD2. Germline V gives CDR1 MGHRA, CDR2 YSYEKL. This CDR3 is 15 amino acids long. The CDR3 coding sequence is TGCGCCAGCAGCGAAGAACTAGCGGGTACTTACGAGCAGTACTTC. This translates into CASSEELAGTYEQYF.

The chain uses TRBV29-1 and TRBJ2-7; TRBD1 matches at 10 bases. Germline V gene sequence: CDR1 SQVTM, CDR2 ANQGSEA. The J segment lost 3 bases and the V segment lost 5 bases, leaving 7 bases of the junction unmatched. This CDR3 is built from 14 residues. The chain's CDR3 is CSVSGTGDYYEQYF. The CDR3 bases are TGCAGCGTTTCCGGGACAGGGGACTACTACGAGCAGTACTTC.

J is TRBJ2-2 and V is TRBV19; TRBD2 agrees at 7 bases. The germline CDR1 and CDR2 sequences are LNHDA and SQIVND (reference sequence). The CDR3 sequence is 15 residues long. V lost 9 bases and J lost 1; bases outside the gene matches: 8. This CDR3 reads CASNKAGLNTGELFF. The CDR3 nucleotides are TGTGCCAGCAATAAAGCGGGATTGAACACCGGGGAGCTGTTTTTT.